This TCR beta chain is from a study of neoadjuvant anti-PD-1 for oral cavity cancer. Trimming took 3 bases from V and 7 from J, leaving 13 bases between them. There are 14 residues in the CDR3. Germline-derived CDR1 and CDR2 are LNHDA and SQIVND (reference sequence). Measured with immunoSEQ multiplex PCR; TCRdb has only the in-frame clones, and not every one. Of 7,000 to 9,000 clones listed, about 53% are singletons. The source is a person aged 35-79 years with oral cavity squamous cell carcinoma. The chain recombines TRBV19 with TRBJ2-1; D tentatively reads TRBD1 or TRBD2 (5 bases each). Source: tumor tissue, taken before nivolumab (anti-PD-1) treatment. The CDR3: CASSILGRSNEQFF. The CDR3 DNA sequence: TGTGCCAGTAGTATCCTGGGACGGAGTAATGAGCAGTTCTTC.